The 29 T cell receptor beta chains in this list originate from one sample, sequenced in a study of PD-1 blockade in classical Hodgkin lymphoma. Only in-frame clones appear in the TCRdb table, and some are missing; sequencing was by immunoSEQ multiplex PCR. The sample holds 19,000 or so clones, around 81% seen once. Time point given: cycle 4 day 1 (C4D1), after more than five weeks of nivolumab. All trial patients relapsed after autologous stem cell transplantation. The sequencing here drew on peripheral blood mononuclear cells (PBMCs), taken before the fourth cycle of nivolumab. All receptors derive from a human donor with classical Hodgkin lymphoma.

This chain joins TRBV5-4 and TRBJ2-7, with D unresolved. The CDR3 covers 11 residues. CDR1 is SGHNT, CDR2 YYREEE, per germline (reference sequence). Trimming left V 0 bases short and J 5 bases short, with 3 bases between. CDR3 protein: CASSLDDEQYF. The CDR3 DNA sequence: TGTGCCAGCAGCTTGGATGACGAGCAGTACTTC.

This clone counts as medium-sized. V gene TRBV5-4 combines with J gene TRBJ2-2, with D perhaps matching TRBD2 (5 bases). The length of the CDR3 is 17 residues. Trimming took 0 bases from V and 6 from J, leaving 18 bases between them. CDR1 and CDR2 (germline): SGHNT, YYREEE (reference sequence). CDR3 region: CASSLGVGRRLSGELFF. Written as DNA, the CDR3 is TGTGCCAGCAGCTTGGGAGTCGGCAGGAGGCTGTCCGGGGAGCTGTTTTTT.

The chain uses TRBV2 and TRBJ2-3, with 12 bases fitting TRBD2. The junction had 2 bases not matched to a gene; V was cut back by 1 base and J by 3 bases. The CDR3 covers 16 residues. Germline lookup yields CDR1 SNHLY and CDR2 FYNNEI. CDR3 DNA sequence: TGTGCCAGCAGTGAAGGACTAGCGGGAGCTACAGATACGCAGTATTTT. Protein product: CASSEGLAGATDTQYF.

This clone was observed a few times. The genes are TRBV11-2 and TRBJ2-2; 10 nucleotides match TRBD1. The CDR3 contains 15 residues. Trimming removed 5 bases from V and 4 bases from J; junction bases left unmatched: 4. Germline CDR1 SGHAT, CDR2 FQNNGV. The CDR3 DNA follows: TGTGCCAGCAGCGTTGGGACAGGGGCCACCGGGGAGCTGTTTTTT. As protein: CASSVGTGATGELFF.

The CDR3 nucleotides are TGCGCCAGCAGTGAGTCGGAGGGGGTAAGTGAGCAGTTCTTC. Translating it yields CASSESEGVSEQFF. The rearrangement links TRBV10-1 to TRBJ2-1, with D perhaps being TRBD1 or TRBD2 (6 bases each). Trimming removed 0 bases from V and 9 bases from J, with 12 bases in between. This CDR3 spans 14 amino acids. The germline CDR1 and CDR2 sequences are WNHNN and SYGVQD (reference sequence).

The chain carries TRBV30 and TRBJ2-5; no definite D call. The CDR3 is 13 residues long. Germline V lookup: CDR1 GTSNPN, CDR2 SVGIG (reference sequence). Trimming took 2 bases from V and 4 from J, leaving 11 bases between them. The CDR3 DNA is TGTGCCTGGAGTCCTATAGGGCGAGAGACCCAGTACTTC. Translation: CAWSPIGRETQYF.

The chain's CDR3 is CASSFIRGDTQYF. DNA of the CDR3: TGTGCCAGCAGCTTTATCCGTGGGGATACGCAGTATTTT. V gene TRBV7-9 combines with J gene TRBJ2-3; D is unclear. Germline CDR1 reads SEHNR; CDR2 reads FQNEAQ (reference sequence). The CDR3 length is 13 residues. V dropped 3 bases and J dropped 6 bases, with 10 bases sitting between them.

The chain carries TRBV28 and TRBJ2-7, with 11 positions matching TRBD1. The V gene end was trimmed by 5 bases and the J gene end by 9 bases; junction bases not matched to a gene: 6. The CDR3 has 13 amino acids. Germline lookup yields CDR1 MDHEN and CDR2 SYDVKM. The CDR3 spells CASSRGQGALQYV. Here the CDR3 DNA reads TGTGCCAGCAGTCGAGGACAGGGGGCTTTGCAGTACGTC.

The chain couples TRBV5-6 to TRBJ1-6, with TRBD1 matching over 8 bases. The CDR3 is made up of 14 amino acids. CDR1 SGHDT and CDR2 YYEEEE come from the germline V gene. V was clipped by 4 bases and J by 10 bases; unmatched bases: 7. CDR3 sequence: CASSGRGRRSPLHF. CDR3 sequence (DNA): TGTGCCAGCAGCGGCAGGGGGCGCCGGTCACCCCTCCACTTT.

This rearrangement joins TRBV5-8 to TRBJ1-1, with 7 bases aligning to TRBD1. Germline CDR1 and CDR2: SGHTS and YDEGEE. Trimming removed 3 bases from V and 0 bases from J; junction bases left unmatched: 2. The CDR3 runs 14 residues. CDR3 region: CASSWGQLNTEAFF. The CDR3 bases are TGTGCCAGCAGCTGGGGACAGTTGAACACTGAAGCTTTCTTT. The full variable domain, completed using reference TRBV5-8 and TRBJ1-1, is EAGVTQSPTHLIKTRGQQATLRCSPISGHTSVYWYQQALGLGLQFLLWYDEGEERNRGNFPPRFSGRQFPNYSSELNVNALELEDSALYLCASSWGQLNTEAFFGQGTRLTVV.

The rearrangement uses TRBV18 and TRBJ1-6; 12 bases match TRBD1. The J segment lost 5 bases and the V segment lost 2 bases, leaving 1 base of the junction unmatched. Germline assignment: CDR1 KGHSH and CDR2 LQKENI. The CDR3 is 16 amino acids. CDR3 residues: CASSPGTGGNNSPLHF. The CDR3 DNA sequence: TGTGCCAGCTCACCAGGGACAGGGGGCAATAATTCACCCCTCCACTTT.

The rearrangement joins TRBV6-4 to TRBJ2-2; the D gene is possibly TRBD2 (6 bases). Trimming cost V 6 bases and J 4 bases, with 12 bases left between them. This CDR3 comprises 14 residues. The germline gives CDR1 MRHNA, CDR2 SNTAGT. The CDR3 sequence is CASRRLDVTGELFF. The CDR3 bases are TGTGCCAGCAGAAGACTAGACGTCACCGGGGAGCTGTTTTTT.

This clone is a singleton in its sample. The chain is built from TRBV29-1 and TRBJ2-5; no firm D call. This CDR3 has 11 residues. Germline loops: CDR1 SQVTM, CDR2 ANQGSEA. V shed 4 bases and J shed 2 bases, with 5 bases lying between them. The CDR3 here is CSVAGQETQYF. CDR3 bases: TGCAGCGTTGCTGGGCAAGAGACCCAGTACTTC.

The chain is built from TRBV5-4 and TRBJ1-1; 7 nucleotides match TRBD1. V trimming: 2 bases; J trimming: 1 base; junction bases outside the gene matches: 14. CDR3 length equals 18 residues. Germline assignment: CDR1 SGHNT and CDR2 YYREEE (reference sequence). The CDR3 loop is CASSFASHLDRENTEAFF. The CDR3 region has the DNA TGTGCCAGCAGCTTCGCATCTCATCTAGACAGGGAGAACACTGAAGCTTTCTTT.

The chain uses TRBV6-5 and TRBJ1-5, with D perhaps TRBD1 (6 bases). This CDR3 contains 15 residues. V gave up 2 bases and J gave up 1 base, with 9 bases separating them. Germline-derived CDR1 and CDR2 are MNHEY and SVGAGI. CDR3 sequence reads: CASSYGGGSNQPQHF. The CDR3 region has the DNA TGTGCCAGCAGTTACGGGGGCGGGAGCAATCAGCCCCAGCATTTT.

This chain's CDR3 is CASSEGGQVRDQPQHF. The CDR3 region has the DNA TGTGCCAGCAGCGAGGGTGGACAGGTCAGGGATCAGCCCCAGCATTTT. J is TRBJ1-5 and V is TRBV9; 7 bases are a match to TRBD1. CDR1 is SGDLS, CDR2 YYNGEE, per germline. Losses at the gene ends were 3 bases for V and 5 bases for J; bases not matched to a gene: 11. CDR3 length: 16 residues.

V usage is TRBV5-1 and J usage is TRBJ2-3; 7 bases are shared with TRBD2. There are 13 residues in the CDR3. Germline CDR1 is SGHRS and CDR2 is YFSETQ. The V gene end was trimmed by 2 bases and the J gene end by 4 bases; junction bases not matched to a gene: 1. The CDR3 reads CASSFGRPDTQYF. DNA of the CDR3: TGCGCCAGCAGCTTCGGGAGGCCAGATACGCAGTATTTT.

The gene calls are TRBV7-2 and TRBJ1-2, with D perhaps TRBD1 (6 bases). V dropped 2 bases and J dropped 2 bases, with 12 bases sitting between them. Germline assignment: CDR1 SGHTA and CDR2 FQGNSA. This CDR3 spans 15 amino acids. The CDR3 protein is CASSLSWTVNYGYTF. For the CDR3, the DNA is TGTGCCAGCAGCTTATCCTGGACAGTGAACTATGGCTACACCTTC.

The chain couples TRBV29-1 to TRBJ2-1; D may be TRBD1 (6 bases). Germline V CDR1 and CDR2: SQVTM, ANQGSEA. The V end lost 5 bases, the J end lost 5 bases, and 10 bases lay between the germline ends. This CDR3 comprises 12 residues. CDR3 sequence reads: CSVLRGNNEQFF. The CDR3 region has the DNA TGCAGCGTTTTAAGGGGGAACAATGAGCAGTTCTTC.

The CDR3 nucleotides are TGTGCCAGCAGTGAATTTACGGGCACTAATGAAAAACTGTTTTTT. Its translation is CASSEFTGTNEKLFF. The chain uses TRBV6-1 and TRBJ1-4; no clear D. Per the germline V gene, CDR1 is MNHNS and CDR2 is SASEGT. The CDR3 contains 15 residues. Trimming pared 2 bases from V and 2 bases from J, leaving 9 bases between.

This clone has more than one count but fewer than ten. The CDR3 DNA follows: TGCAGCGTGAACTCTGGGGGGAATAACTATGGCTACACCTTC. Its protein is CSVNSGGNNYGYTF. The chain uses TRBV29-1 and TRBJ1-2; tentatively, D is TRBD1 (5 bases). This CDR3 is built from 14 residues. CDR1 and CDR2 from the germline V gene are SQVTM and ANQGSEA. Between the trimmed V and J ends, which lost 6 bases and 1 base, there was a span of 15 bases.

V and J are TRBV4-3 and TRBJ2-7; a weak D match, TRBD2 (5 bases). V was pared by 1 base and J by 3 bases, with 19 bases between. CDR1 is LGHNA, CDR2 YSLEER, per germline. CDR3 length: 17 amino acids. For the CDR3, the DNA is TGCGCCAGCAGCCAAGCTTTGTACGAACACGGGATCTACGAGCAGTACTTC. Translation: CASSQALYEHGIYEQYF.

CDR3 region: CASSDLVAGRSTDTQYF. CDR3 nucleotides: TGTGCCAGCAGTGACCTGGTGGCAGGTAGAAGCACAGATACGCAGTATTTT. The rearrangement uses TRBV2 and TRBJ2-3; D unclear. This CDR3 region has 17 residues. Germline loops: CDR1 SNHLY, CDR2 FYNNEI. Trimming took 3 bases from V and 0 from J, leaving 16 bases between them.

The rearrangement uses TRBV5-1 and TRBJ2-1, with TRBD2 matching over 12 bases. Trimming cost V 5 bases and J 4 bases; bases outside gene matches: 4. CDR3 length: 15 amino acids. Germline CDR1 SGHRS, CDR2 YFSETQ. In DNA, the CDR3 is TGCGCCAGCAGTCCGCTAGCGGGGGGGTACAATGAGCAGTTCTTC. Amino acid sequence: CASSPLAGGYNEQFF.

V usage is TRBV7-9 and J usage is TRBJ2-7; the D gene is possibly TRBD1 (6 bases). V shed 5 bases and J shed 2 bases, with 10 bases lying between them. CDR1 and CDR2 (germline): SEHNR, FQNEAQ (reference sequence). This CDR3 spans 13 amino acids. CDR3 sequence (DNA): TGTGCCAGCAGCCCCAGGGGCCCCTACGAGCAGTACTTC. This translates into CASSPRGPYEQYF.

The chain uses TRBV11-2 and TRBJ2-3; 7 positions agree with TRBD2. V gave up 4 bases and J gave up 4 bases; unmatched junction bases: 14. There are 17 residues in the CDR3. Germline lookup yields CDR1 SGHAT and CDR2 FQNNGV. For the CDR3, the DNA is TGTGCCAGCAGCTCTGGGGGGATTACTAGCGCCGCAGATACGCAGTATTTT. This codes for CASSSGGITSAADTQYF.

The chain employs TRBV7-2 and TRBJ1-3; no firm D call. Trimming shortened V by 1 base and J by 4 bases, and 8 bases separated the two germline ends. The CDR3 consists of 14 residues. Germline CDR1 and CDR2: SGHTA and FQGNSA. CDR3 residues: CASSLEFAGNTIYF. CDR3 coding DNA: TGTGCCAGCAGCTTAGAGTTCGCGGGAAACACCATATATTTT.

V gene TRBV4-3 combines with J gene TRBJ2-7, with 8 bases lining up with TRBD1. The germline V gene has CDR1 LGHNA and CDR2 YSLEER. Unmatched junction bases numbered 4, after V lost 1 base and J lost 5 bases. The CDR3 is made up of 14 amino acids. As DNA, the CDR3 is TGCGCCAGCAGCCAAGGCCCGACAGGGGACGAGCAGTACTTC. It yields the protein CASSQGPTGDEQYF.

CDR3 DNA: TGTGCCAGCAGTTACGACAGGGTCACCGGGGAGCTGTTTTTT. The encoded protein is CASSYDRVTGELFF. This sequence joins TRBV6-7 and TRBJ2-2; the match to TRBD1 covers 7 bases. TRBV6-7 has ORF status, its function being uncertain. This CDR3 region has 14 residues. Trimming took 2 bases from V and 4 from J; bases not matched to a gene: 1.